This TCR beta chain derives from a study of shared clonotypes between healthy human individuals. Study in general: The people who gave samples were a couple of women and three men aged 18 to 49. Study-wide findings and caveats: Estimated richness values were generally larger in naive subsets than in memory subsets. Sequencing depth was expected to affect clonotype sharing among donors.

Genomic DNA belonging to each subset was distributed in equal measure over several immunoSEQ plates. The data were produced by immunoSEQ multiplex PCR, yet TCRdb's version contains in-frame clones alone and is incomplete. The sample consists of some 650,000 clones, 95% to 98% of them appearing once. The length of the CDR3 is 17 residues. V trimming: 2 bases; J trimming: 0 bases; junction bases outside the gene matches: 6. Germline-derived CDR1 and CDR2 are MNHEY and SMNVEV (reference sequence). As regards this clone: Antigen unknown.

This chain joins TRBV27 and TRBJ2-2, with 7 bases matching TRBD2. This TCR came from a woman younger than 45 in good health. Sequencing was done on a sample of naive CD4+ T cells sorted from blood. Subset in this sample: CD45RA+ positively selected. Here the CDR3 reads CASSLAGVPPNTGELFF. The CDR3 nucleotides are TGTGCCAGCAGTTTAGCGGGAGTCCCCCCGAACACCGGGGAGCTGTTTTTT.